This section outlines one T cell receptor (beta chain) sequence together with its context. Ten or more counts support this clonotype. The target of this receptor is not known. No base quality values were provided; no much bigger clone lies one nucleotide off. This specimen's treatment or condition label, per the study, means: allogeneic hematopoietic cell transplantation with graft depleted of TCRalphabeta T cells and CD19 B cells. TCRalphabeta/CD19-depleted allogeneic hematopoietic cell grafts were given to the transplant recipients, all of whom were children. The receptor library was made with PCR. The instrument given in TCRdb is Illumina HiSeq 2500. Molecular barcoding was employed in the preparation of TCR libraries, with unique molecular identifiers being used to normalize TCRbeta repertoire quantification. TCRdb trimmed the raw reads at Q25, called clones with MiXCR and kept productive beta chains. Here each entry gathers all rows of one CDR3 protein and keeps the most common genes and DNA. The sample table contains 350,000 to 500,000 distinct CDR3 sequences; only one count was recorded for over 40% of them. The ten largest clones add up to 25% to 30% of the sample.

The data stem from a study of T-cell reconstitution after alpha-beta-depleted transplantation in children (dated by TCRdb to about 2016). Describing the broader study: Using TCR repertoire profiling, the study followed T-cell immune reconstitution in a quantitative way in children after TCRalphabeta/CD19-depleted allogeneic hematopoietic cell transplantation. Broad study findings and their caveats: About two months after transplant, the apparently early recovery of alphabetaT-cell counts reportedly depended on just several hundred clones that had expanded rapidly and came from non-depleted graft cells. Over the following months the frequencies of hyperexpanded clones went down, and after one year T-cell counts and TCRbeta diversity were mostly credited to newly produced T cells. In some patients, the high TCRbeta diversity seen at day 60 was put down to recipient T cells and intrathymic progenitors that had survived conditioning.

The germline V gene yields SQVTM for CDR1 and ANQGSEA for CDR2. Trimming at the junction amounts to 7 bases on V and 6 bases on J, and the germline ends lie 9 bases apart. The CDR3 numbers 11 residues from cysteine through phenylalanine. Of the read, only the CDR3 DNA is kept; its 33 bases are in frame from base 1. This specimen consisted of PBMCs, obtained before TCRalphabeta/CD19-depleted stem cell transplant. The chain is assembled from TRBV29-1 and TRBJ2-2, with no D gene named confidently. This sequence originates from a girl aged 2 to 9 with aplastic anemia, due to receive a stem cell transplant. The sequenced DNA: TGCAGCGGTTGGTGGGCCGGGGAGCTGTTTTTT. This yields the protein CSGWWAGELFF.